This entry lists 25 T cell receptor beta chains sequenced from one sample in a study of CD8 T cell repertoires and HIV-1 epitope variants. Clones were read by immunoSEQ multiplex PCR, and TCRdb kept only the in-frame ones, dropping some. Of some 87,000 clones detected, 60% to 80% appear once; the ten largest clones hold more than 25%. Sequencing was carried out using uncultured baseline CD8+ T cells from peripheral blood mononuclear cells (PBMCs). The receptors here all came from a male donor with HIV.

This clone turned up a few times. CDR3 loop: CASSEAGAGANEQFF. The CDR3, as DNA: TGTGCCAGCAGTGAGGCGGGAGCAGGGGCCAATGAGCAGTTCTTC. This chain joins TRBV6-1 and TRBJ2-1; D perhaps matches TRBD2 (7 bases). Germline-derived CDR1 and CDR2 are MNHNS and SASEGT. The CDR3 has 15 amino acids. Trimming pared 3 bases from V and 6 bases from J, leaving 15 bases between.

This sequence joins TRBV19 and TRBJ2-1; maybe TRBD2 (6 bases). The V end lost 2 bases, the J end lost 5 bases, and 16 bases lay between the germline ends. Germline V gives CDR1 LNHDA, CDR2 SQIVND (reference sequence). The CDR3 length is 16 residues. CDR3 amino acids: CASSIWTAGSHNEQFF. CDR3 in DNA: TGTGCCAGTAGTATATGGACGGCGGGATCCCACAATGAGCAGTTCTTC. The full variable domain, completed using reference TRBV19 and TRBJ2-1, is DGGITQSPKYLFRKEGQNVTLSCEQNLNHDAMYWYRQDPGQGLRLIYYSQIVNDFQKGDIAEGYSVSREKKESFPLTVTSAQKNPTAFYLCASSIWTAGSHNEQFFGPGTRLTVL.

This chain uses TRBV4-3 with TRBJ2-7; 11 bases line up with TRBD2. V was pared by 0 bases and J by 2 bases, with 3 bases of the junction left unmatched. Germline V CDR1 and CDR2: LGHNA, YSLEER. This CDR3 has 16 amino acids. CDR3 amino acids: CASSQDSGGVPYEQYF. CDR3 DNA sequence: TGCGCCAGCAGCCAAGATAGCGGGGGGGTTCCCTACGAGCAGTACTTC.

V usage is TRBV5-1 and J usage is TRBJ1-1, with D possibly matching TRBD1 (6 bases). The CDR3 runs to 15 residues. V was cut by 0 bases and J by 2 bases, with 11 bases left in between. Germline V gene data show CDR1 as SGHRS and CDR2 as YFSETQ. The CDR3 here is CASSLAATGNTEAFF. The CDR3 bases are TGCGCCAGCAGCTTGGCCGCGACAGGAAACACTGAAGCTTTCTTT.

This clone occurred a few times. This chain links TRBV7-2 with TRBJ2-5, with 8 bases that match TRBD2. Per germline, CDR1 SGHTA and CDR2 FQGNSA. CDR3 length equals 14 residues. V lost 4 bases to trimming and J lost 5 bases; unmatched junction nucleotides: 6. The CDR3 coding sequence is TGTGCCAGCAGCTCTCGGGGGGGCGTGGAGACCCAGTACTTC. It yields the protein CASSSRGGVETQYF. Full variable domain (missing parts from reference TRBV7-2 and TRBJ2-5): GAGVSQSPSNKVTEKGKDVELRCDPISGHTALYWYRQSLGQGLEFLIYFQGNSAPDKSGLPSDRFSAERTGGSVSTLTIQRTQQEDSAVYLCASSSRGGVETQYFGPGTRLLVL.

This rearrangement joins TRBV6-6 to TRBJ2-2, with unresolved D. V was pared by 5 bases and J by 6 bases, with 16 bases between. The CDR3 totals 15 residues. Looked up from germline, CDR1 is MNHNY and CDR2 is SVGAGI (reference sequence). The CDR3 region is CASSDPPLSAGELFF. In nucleotides, the CDR3 is TGTGCCAGCAGTGATCCACCCCTGAGTGCCGGGGAGCTGTTTTTT.

In this sample, this clone turned up a few times. The chain recombines TRBV19 with TRBJ2-5; TRBD2 matches at 12 bases. This CDR3 has 13 amino acids. With 10 bases clipped from V and 4 bases from J, the junction kept 4 bases outside the gene matches. Germline CDR1 is LNHDA and CDR2 is SQIVND (reference sequence). The CDR3 sequence is CATRTSGVETQYF. Here the CDR3 DNA reads TGTGCCACCCGGACTAGCGGGGTAGAGACCCAGTACTTC.

V gene TRBV5-5 combines with J gene TRBJ2-3; TRBD2 agrees at 14 bases. The CDR3 loop spans 17 amino acids. V was clipped by 1 base and J by 5 bases; unmatched bases: 6. Germline assignment: CDR1 SGHKS and CDR2 YYEKEE (reference sequence). The CDR3 here is CASSLRVGLAGVDTQYF. The CDR3 nucleotides are TGTGCCAGCAGCTTGAGGGTGGGACTAGCGGGAGTAGATACGCAGTATTTT.

This clone was recorded at least ten times. The chain employs TRBV10-3 and TRBJ1-6; D is perhaps TRBD1 (5 bases). The germline CDR1 and CDR2 sequences are ENHRY and SYGVKD. Between the trimmed V and J ends, which lost 7 bases and 7 bases, there was a span of 11 bases. The CDR3 totals 13 residues. The CDR3 sequence is CAIKDSSNSPLHF. CDR3 nucleotide sequence: TGTGCCATCAAAGACAGCTCCAATTCACCCCTCCACTTT.

V is TRBV7-2 and J is TRBJ2-1, with no clear D. The V end lost 2 bases, the J end lost 5 bases, and 13 bases lay between the germline ends. CDR1 and CDR2 from the germline V gene are SGHTA and FQGNSA. The CDR3 extends over 15 amino acids. CDR3 region: CASSLSGILNNEQFF. DNA for the CDR3: TGTGCCAGCAGCTTAAGTGGGATTTTGAACAATGAGCAGTTCTTC.

The rearrangement joins TRBV7-2 to TRBJ2-7; TRBD2 is a possible D gene (6 bases). Germline values: CDR1 SGHTA, CDR2 FQGNSA. V was shortened by 4 bases and J by 6 bases, with 16 bases between the two germline ends. The CDR3 totals 14 residues. DNA of the CDR3: TGTGCCAGCAGCTCCTTCCCGGGAGAAAGCGAGCAGTACTTC. Translated: CASSSFPGESEQYF.

This chain links TRBV29-1 with TRBJ2-7; 7 bases agree with TRBD1. V trimming: 6 bases; J trimming: 2 bases; junction bases outside the gene matches: 4. The CDR3 runs to 12 residues. CDR1 SQVTM and CDR2 ANQGSEA come from the germline V gene. The CDR3 reads CSVRTGTYEQYF. CDR3 nucleotides: TGCAGCGTGCGGACAGGAACCTACGAGCAGTACTTC.

J is TRBJ1-1 and V is TRBV29-1; D possibly corresponds to TRBD1 (5 bases). Germline V lookup: CDR1 SQVTM, CDR2 ANQGSEA. V was trimmed by 4 bases and J by 0 bases, leaving 15 bases between them. This CDR3 spans 15 amino acids. The CDR3 region has the DNA TGCAGCGTTGCGTTGGACACCTCCGTGAACACTGAAGCTTTCTTT. Amino acids: CSVALDTSVNTEAFF.

The sample holds many counts of this clone. The rearrangement joins TRBV6-1 to TRBJ1-3; unclear D gene. The V gene's germline CDR1 is MNHNS and CDR2 SASEGT. The ends were cut back, 3 bases at V and 0 bases at J, with 6 bases in the middle. There are 14 residues in the CDR3. The CDR3 nucleotides are TGTGCCAGCAGTGAGAGGCTCTCTGGAAACACCATATATTTT. This sequence encodes CASSERLSGNTIYF.

The CDR3 sequence: CATSVDRGGEKLFF. Written as DNA, the CDR3 is TGTGCCACCAGCGTGGACAGGGGGGGTGAAAAACTGTTTTTT. The V and J genes are TRBV15 and TRBJ1-4, with 10 bases aligning to TRBD1. After removal of 5 bases from V and 7 bases from J, the junction contained 4 bases not matched to a gene. Germline loops: CDR1 LNHNV, CDR2 YYDKDF (reference sequence). The length of the CDR3 is 14 residues.

This clone was counted a single time. The chain employs TRBV7-7 and TRBJ2-1; weak D call: TRBD1 (5 bases). The CDR3 loop spans 14 amino acids. Per germline, CDR1 SSHAT and CDR2 FNYEAQ (reference sequence). V lost 0 bases, J lost 5 bases, and 8 bases lay in between. CDR3 amino acids: CASSLAMGHNEQFF. Written as DNA, the CDR3 is TGTGCCAGCAGCTTAGCGATGGGGCACAATGAGCAGTTCTTC. Full variable domain (rest looked up from reference TRBV7-7 and TRBJ2-1): GAGVSQSPRYKVTKRGQDVTLRCDPISSHATLYWYQQALGQGPEFLTYFNYEAQPDKSGLPSDRFSAERPEGSISTLTIQRTEQRDSAMYRCASSLAMGHNEQFFGPGTRLTVL.

This clone was detected a few times. The chain is built from TRBV6-5 and TRBJ1-2; no clear D gene. V was cut by 4 bases and J by 4 bases, with 10 bases left in between. The CDR3 sequence is 13 residues long. Germline CDR1 MNHEY, CDR2 SVGAGI. CDR3 loop: CASSFGRFYGYTF. The CDR3 nucleotides read TGTGCCAGCAGTTTTGGACGGTTCTATGGCTACACCTTC.

The rearrangement links TRBV5-5 to TRBJ1-1; D is possibly TRBD1 (5 bases). The CDR3 sequence is 12 residues long. Trimming removed 2 bases from V and 11 bases from J, with 13 bases in between. The germline gives CDR1 SGHKS, CDR2 YYEKEE (reference sequence). CDR3 loop: CASSLVGARAFF. DNA of the CDR3: TGTGCCAGCAGCTTAGTAGGGGCTCGGGCTTTCTTT.

The CDR3 sequence is CASSLTRVGEKLFF. The CDR3 bases are TGTGCCAGCAGCCTTACAAGGGTTGGGGAAAAACTGTTTTTT. The chain uses TRBV14 and TRBJ1-4; no reliable D call. CDR1 SGHDN and CDR2 FVKESK come from the germline V gene. The CDR3 loop spans 14 amino acids. Between the trimmed V and J ends, which lost 4 bases and 8 bases, there was a span of 14 bases.

This clone has just one count. CDR3 in amino acids: CASSEAWGVGYTF. The CDR3 region has the DNA TGTGCCAGCAGTGAAGCGTGGGGGGTTGGCTACACCTTC. The chain links TRBV2 to TRBJ1-2; weak D call: TRBD1 (5 bases). This CDR3 region has 13 residues. The V end was cut by 0 bases, the J end by 7 bases, with 9 bases between. Germline lookup yields CDR1 SNHLY and CDR2 FYNNEI.

The V and J genes are TRBV7-9 and TRBJ1-5, with no clear D. Germline V lookup: CDR1 SEHNR, CDR2 FQNEAQ (reference sequence). The CDR3 runs 15 residues. The ends were cut back, 0 bases at V and 3 bases at J, with 9 bases in the middle. This CDR3 is CASSLASGPNQPQHF. In DNA, the CDR3 is TGTGCCAGCAGCTTAGCGTCCGGTCCCAATCAGCCCCAGCATTTT.

The chain recombines TRBV4-3 with TRBJ1-4, with D possibly matching TRBD1 (5 bases). CDR3 size: 16 residues. Germline lookup yields CDR1 LGHNA and CDR2 YSLEER. V was clipped by 0 bases and J by 2 bases, with 10 bases between them. The DNA of the CDR3 is TGCGCCAGCAGCCAAGATTGGGGGAGGACTAATGAAAAACTGTTTTTT. Translated, it gives CASSQDWGRTNEKLFF.

This clone was observed a handful of times. The chain carries TRBV5-3 and TRBJ2-7, with D unresolved. TRBV5-3 is treated as an ORF (open reading frame) with a function not yet certain. The CDR3 spans 9 residues. As DNA, the CDR3 is TGTGCGGCCCCCCACGAGCAGTACTTC. Translating gives CAAPHEQYF.

This rearrangement joins TRBV7-2 to TRBJ2-7; D gene unclear. Germline lookup yields CDR1 SGHTA and CDR2 FQGNSA. V dropped 1 base and J dropped 12 bases, with 10 bases sitting between them. This CDR3 is 11 amino acids long. This chain's CDR3 is CASSLGEGSYF. The CDR3 DNA reads as TGTGCCAGCAGCTTAGGGGAAGGCTCGTACTTC.

The chain carries TRBV7-2 and TRBJ2-1, with 7 bases that match TRBD1. From germline, CDR1 is SGHTA and CDR2 FQGNSA. This CDR3 has 16 amino acids. Germline trimming cut 5 bases from V and 4 bases from J; bases unmatched to any gene: 11. CDR3 sequence: CASSLETGSQYNEQFF. In DNA, the CDR3 is TGTGCCAGCAGCCTAGAGACAGGGTCTCAATACAATGAGCAGTTCTTC. Based on the CDR3 plus reference TRBV7-2 and TRBJ2-1, the full variable domain is GAGVSQSPSNKVTEKGKDVELRCDPISGHTALYWYRQSLGQGLEFLIYFQGNSAPDKSGLPSDRFSAERTGGSVSTLTIQRTQQEDSAVYLCASSLETGSQYNEQFFGPGTRLTVL.